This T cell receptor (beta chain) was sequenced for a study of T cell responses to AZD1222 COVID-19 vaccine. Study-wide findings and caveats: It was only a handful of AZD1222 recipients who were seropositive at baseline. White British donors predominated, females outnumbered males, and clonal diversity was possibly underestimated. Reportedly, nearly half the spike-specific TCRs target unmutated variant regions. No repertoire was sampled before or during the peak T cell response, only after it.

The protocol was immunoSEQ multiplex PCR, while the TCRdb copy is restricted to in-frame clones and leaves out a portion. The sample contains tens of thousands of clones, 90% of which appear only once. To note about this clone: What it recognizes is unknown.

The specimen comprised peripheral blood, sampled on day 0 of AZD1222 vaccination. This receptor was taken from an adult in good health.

Here the CDR3 DNA reads TGTGCCAGTAGTATTACCGGGGTTGGGGAGCAGTACTTC. This sequence encodes CASSITGVGEQYF. The chain joins TRBV19 to TRBJ2-7; tentative D call: TRBD2 (5 bases). Germline V gene lookup returns CDR1 LNHDA and CDR2 SQIVND (reference sequence). This CDR3 is built from 13 residues. Trimming pared 3 bases from V and 7 bases from J, leaving 13 bases between.